The 29 T cell receptor beta chains below come from one sample, sequenced in a study of T cells in Graves' hyperthyroidism and ophthalmopathy. RNA transcripts served as the template for amplifying TCR beta CDR3 regions. TCR CDR3 underwent first-round RT-PCR with the HTBI primer set. TCRdb re-called the multiplex PCR reads through MiXCR, storing one row per CDR3 protein. Altogether 300,000 to 450,000 distinct CDR3 sequences are present, around a sixth being singletons, with the ten largest covering around 30%. The sequenced sample consisted of blood. The receptors were gathered from a woman aged 18-29 years with Graves' hyperthyroidism that later progressed to Graves' ophthalmopathy.

This clonotype has at least ten counts. V gene TRBV12-3 or TRBV12-4 combines with J gene TRBJ2-5, with D tentatively TRBD1 (5 bases). The V end lost 5 bases, the J end lost 1 base, and 11 bases lay between the germline ends. The CDR3 has 14 residues. The CDR3 bases are TGTGCCAGCAGTCCGACAGCGATCCAAGAGACCCAGTACTTC. Translated: CASSPTAIQETQYF.

In its sample, this clonotype was seen a few times. Here the CDR3 reads CASSEYGLFSDTQYF. The CDR3 DNA sequence: TGTGCCAGCAGTGAATATGGACTTTTTTCAGATACGCAGTATTTT. The chain uses TRBV2 and TRBJ2-3; D is perhaps TRBD2 (5 bases). This CDR3 comprises 15 residues. Germline CDR1 is SNHLY and CDR2 is FYNNEI. V was trimmed by 2 bases and J by 4 bases, leaving 13 bases between them.

The sample holds many counts of this clonotype. The V and J genes are TRBV28 and TRBJ1-4; D is possibly TRBD1 (5 bases). Germline V gives CDR1 MDHEN, CDR2 SYDVKM. This CDR3 is 14 amino acids long. The ends were cut back, 8 bases at V and 7 bases at J, with 17 bases in the middle. The CDR3 loop reads CASLFTGGGEKLFF. CDR3 DNA sequence: TGTGCCAGCCTTTTCACAGGCGGGGGTGAAAAACTGTTTTTT.

This chain links TRBV6-1 with TRBJ2-5; D possibly corresponds to TRBD2 (6 bases). Trimming left V 8 bases short and J 13 bases short, with 11 bases between. The CDR3 covers 9 residues. The germline V gene has CDR1 MNHNS and CDR2 SASEGT. The CDR3 nucleotides are TGTGCCAGCGGAGGGCCCTTGTACTTC. Its protein product is CASGGPLYF.

This clonotype was counted ten times or more. V is TRBV2 and J is TRBJ1-5; D may be TRBD1 (5 bases). V gave up 5 bases and J gave up 2 bases, with 13 bases separating them. The germline gives CDR1 SNHLY, CDR2 FYNNEI. The CDR3 is made up of 15 amino acids. CDR3 in amino acids: CASSSLGAGNQPQHF. Here the CDR3 DNA reads TGTGCCAGCAGTTCCCTCGGGGCGGGCAATCAGCCCCAGCATTTT. Full variable domain (missing parts from reference TRBV2 and TRBJ1-5): EPEVTQTPSHQVTQMGQEVILRCVPISNHLYFYWYRQILGQKVEFLVSFYNNEISEKSEIFDDQFSVERPDGSNFTLKIRSTKLEDSAMYFCASSSLGAGNQPQHFGDGTRLSIL.

Ten or more counts support this clonotype. J is TRBJ2-2 and V is TRBV13; D uncertain. Germline-derived CDR1 and CDR2 are PRHDT and FYEKMQ (reference sequence). The CDR3 length is 16 residues. Trimming shortened V by 2 bases and J by 1 base, and 11 bases separated the two germline ends. In DNA form, the CDR3 reads TGTGCCAGCAGCTTATCCCGCGGAAGGAACACCGGGGAGCTGTTTTTT. Translation gives CASSLSRGRNTGELFF.

There are many counts of this clonotype. The rearrangement joins TRBV5-5 to TRBJ1-5, with 7 bases identical to TRBD1. This CDR3 region has 15 residues. CDR1 is SGHKS and CDR2 is YYEKEE in the germline V gene (reference sequence). V shed 3 bases, J shed 2 bases, and the junction held 5 bases outside the gene matches. The CDR3 loop is CASSSRGGGNQPQHF. The CDR3 DNA sequence: TGTGCCAGCAGCTCCAGGGGGGGGGGCAATCAGCCCCAGCATTTT.

This clonotype has at least ten counts. V usage is TRBV20-1 and J usage is TRBJ2-3; no clear D. V lost 5 bases, J lost 4 bases, and 16 bases lay in between. The germline V gene encodes CDR1 DFQATT and CDR2 SNEGSKA (reference sequence). The CDR3 length is 14 residues. The CDR3 sequence is CSAPRLGPADTQYF. CDR3 in DNA: TGCAGTGCTCCTCGGTTGGGTCCCGCAGATACGCAGTATTTT.

The V and J genes are TRBV19 and TRBJ2-5, with a weak D call TRBD2 (5 bases). This CDR3 is 15 amino acids long. Germline loops: CDR1 LNHDA, CDR2 SQIVND (reference sequence). CDR3 region: CASRPGLTPQETQYF. The CDR3 DNA reads TGTGCTTCCCGCCCGGGGTTAACGCCCCAAGAGACCCAGTACTTC.

The table lists this clonotype with many counts. The chain combines TRBV12-3 or TRBV12-4 with TRBJ1-2; D is ambiguous. The V gene lost 7 bases and the J gene lost 4 bases, with 10 bases spanning the gap. The CDR3 is 12 amino acids. Here the CDR3 DNA reads TGTGCCAGCACCCTGGGCAGCTATGGCTACACCTTC. It yields the protein CASTLGSYGYTF.

CDR3 in amino acids: CASSEGVGTEAFF. The CDR3 nucleotides are TGCGCCAGCAGTGAGGGGGTGGGCACTGAAGCTTTCTTT. This sequence joins TRBV10-1 and TRBJ1-1; no clear D. The CDR3 is made up of 13 amino acids. Trimming left V 2 bases short and J 4 bases short, with 8 bases between. Germline CDR1 is WNHNN and CDR2 is SYGVQD (reference sequence).

The sample holds a few counts of this clonotype. This chain's CDR3 is CASSLDQGPGYTF. The CDR3 DNA is TGTGCCAGCAGCTTAGACCAGGGGCCTGGCTACACCTTC. V is TRBV7-9 and J is TRBJ1-2, with D maybe TRBD1 (6 bases). Germline values: CDR1 SEHNR, CDR2 FQNEAQ (reference sequence). The V and J ends lost 1 base and 7 bases respectively, with 10 bases between them. The CDR3 length is 13 residues. The full variable domain, completed using reference TRBV7-9 and TRBJ1-2, is DTGVSQNPRHKITKRGQNVTFRCDPISEHNRLYWYRQTLGQGPEFLTYFQNEAQLEKSRLLSDRFSAERPKGSFSTLEIQRTEQGDSAMYLCASSLDQGPGYTFGSGTRLTVV.

The sample holds a few counts of this clonotype. J is TRBJ2-7 and V is TRBV9; possible D gene TRBD2, 5 bases. Germline CDR1 SGDLS, CDR2 YYNGEE. The CDR3 consists of 13 residues. V dropped 4 bases and J dropped 3 bases, with 11 bases sitting between them. The CDR3 DNA sequence: TGTGCCAGCAGCCGGACCGGGGACTACGAGCAGTACTTC. It specifies CASSRTGDYEQYF.

Notes on this clonotype: It may be a read error: a sequence one base away is much more abundant. The rearrangement joins TRBV12-3 or TRBV12-4 to TRBJ2-1; unclear D gene. The CDR3 extends over 12 amino acids. The V end was cut by 6 bases, the J end by 8 bases, with 11 bases between. The CDR3 spells CASSLEYDEQFF. The CDR3 coding sequence is TGTGCCAGCAGCCTAGAATACGATGAGCAGTTCTTC.

This clonotype has ten or more counts. The V call is TRBV30, the J call TRBJ1-4, with TRBD1 identical over 7 bases. This CDR3 has 13 residues. V lost 2 bases and J lost 5; bases outside the gene matches: 2. Per the germline V gene, CDR1 is GTSNPN and CDR2 is SVGIG (reference sequence). In DNA form, the CDR3 reads TGTGCCTGGAGTACGACAGGGAATGAAAAACTGTTTTTT. This gives the protein CAWSTTGNEKLFF.

This clonotype was seen repeatedly, ten times or more. The chain carries TRBV11-2 and TRBJ2-7, with 10 bases aligning to TRBD2. V shed 5 bases and J 8 bases; nucleotides not matched to a gene: 9. This CDR3 contains 14 residues. Germline values: CDR1 SGHAT, CDR2 FQNNGV. CDR3 in DNA: TGTGCCAGCAGCCATCTAGCGGGAGCTCTCCAGCAGTACTTC. Protein sequence: CASSHLAGALQQYF.

This clonotype was observed at least ten times. The chain employs TRBV3-1 and TRBJ2-1; TRBD1 or TRBD2 may be the D gene (5 bases each). Germline values: CDR1 LGHDT, CDR2 YNNKEL (reference sequence). V was pared by 8 bases and J by 0 bases, with 14 bases between. The CDR3 has 15 amino acids. Written as DNA, the CDR3 is TGTGCCAGCGCCATGGGGGACCCCTCCTACAATGAGCAGTTCTTC. Protein sequence: CASAMGDPSYNEQFF.

Ten or more counts support this clonotype. The chain employs TRBV7-8 and TRBJ2-7, with D perhaps given as TRBD1 or TRBD2 (5 bases each). From germline, CDR1 is SGHVS and CDR2 FQNEAQ. V was clipped by 2 bases and J by 4 bases, with 15 bases between them. This CDR3 spans 15 amino acids. This CDR3 is CASSLHEGISYEQYF. The CDR3 nucleotides read TGTGCCAGCAGCTTACATGAGGGGATTTCATACGAGCAGTACTTC.

In this sample, this clonotype turned up many times. The CDR3: CASSPAVQGDSYEQYF. CDR3 nucleotides: TGTGCCAGCAGTCCCGCAGTACAGGGGGATTCCTACGAGCAGTACTTC. This chain links TRBV6-2 or TRBV6-3 with TRBJ2-7; 8 bases agree with TRBD1. The CDR3 spans 16 residues. Germline CDR1 MNHEY, CDR2 SVGEGT. Trimming removed 5 bases from V and 1 base from J; junction bases left unmatched: 10.

This clonotype was picked up a small number of times. The chain joins TRBV9 to TRBJ1-2; D call uncertain. The CDR3 extends over 15 amino acids. Trimming removed 3 bases at V and 6 bases at J, with 18 bases between. Germline V gives CDR1 SGDLS, CDR2 YYNGEE. The CDR3 sequence: CASSERSGSRDGYTF. DNA of the CDR3: TGTGCCAGCAGCGAAAGGAGTGGGTCCCGGGATGGCTACACCTTC.

The chain is built from TRBV27 and TRBJ2-7; 7 bases match TRBD1. The CDR3 is 15 residues long. V lost 6 bases to trimming and J lost 0 bases; unmatched junction nucleotides: 8. The germline V gene has CDR1 MNHEY and CDR2 SMNVEV (reference sequence). The CDR3 protein is CASSRTGSSSYEQYF. CDR3 nucleotide sequence: TGTGCCAGCAGCCGGACAGGAAGTAGCTCCTACGAGCAGTACTTC.

Details on this clonotype: A clone one base away is much larger, so this may be a read error. The V gene is TRBV4-1, the J gene TRBJ1-4; D uncertain. Germline V lookup: CDR1 MGHRA, CDR2 YSYEKL. The CDR3 is 15 amino acids. The CDR3 DNA follows: TGCGCCAGCGGCCAAGAGACTTCCTCCCCCCGAAAACTGTTTTTT. This codes for CASGQETSSPRKLFF.

The V and J genes are TRBV4-1 and TRBJ2-5; D is perhaps TRBD1 or TRBD2 (5 bases each). The CDR3 runs to 14 residues. V was pared by 4 bases and J by 4 bases, with 13 bases between. Germline CDR1 reads MGHRA; CDR2 reads YSYEKL. The CDR3 reads CASSRTGLIETQYF. The DNA for the CDR3 is TGCGCCAGCAGCCGAACGGGGCTTATAGAGACCCAGTACTTC.

This clonotype came up many times. The rearrangement uses TRBV20-1 and TRBJ2-1; no clear D. Germline-derived CDR1 and CDR2 are DFQATT and SNEGSKA (reference sequence). The CDR3 loop spans 13 amino acids. The V end lost 1 base, the J end lost 7 bases, and 11 bases lay between the germline ends. Here the CDR3 DNA reads TGCAGTGCTAGAGGACCTACCGGAAATGAGCAGTTCTTC. This encodes CSARGPTGNEQFF.

This clonotype came up a few times. In DNA, the CDR3 is TGTGCCAGCAGTTTTCGACAGGGGTCAGAGCAGTACTTC. Translating gives CASSFRQGSEQYF. V is TRBV28 and J is TRBJ2-7; TRBD1 aligns across 8 bases. Germline loops: CDR1 MDHEN, CDR2 SYDVKM. The V gene end was trimmed by 3 bases and the J gene end by 7 bases; junction bases not matched to a gene: 5. The CDR3 has 13 residues.

This sequence joins TRBV27 and TRBJ2-1; 7 bases are a match to TRBD2. CDR3 length equals 14 residues. Losses at the gene ends were 0 bases for V and 6 bases for J; bases not matched to a gene: 2. Germline V gene sequence: CDR1 MNHEY, CDR2 SMNVEV (reference sequence). The CDR3 here is CASSLSGGPNEQFF. The CDR3 DNA reads TGTGCCAGCAGTTTATCGGGAGGGCCCAATGAGCAGTTCTTC.

The chain joins TRBV5-1 to TRBJ2-7; TRBD1 matches 9 bases. This CDR3 spans 17 amino acids. V trimming: 4 bases; J trimming: 6 bases; junction bases outside the gene matches: 17. CDR1 and CDR2 from the germline V gene are SGHRS and YFSETQ. The CDR3 spells CASSRDRASIPHCEQYF. As DNA, the CDR3 is TGCGCCAGCAGCCGGGACAGGGCAAGTATCCCTCACTGCGAGCAGTACTTC.

This clonotype was seen repeatedly, ten times or more. V is TRBV2 and J is TRBJ1-3; no clear D. CDR1 is SNHLY and CDR2 is FYNNEI in the germline V gene. The CDR3 has 14 residues. Trimming took off 8 bases at V and 0 bases at J, with 11 bases between the two ends. CDR3 protein: CASLVQSSGNTIYF. The CDR3 bases are TGTGCCAGCCTGGTACAGTCCTCTGGAAACACCATATATTTT.

This clonotype was seen repeatedly, ten times or more. This chain joins TRBV27 and TRBJ2-2; weak D call: TRBD1 (6 bases). Germline V CDR1 and CDR2: MNHEY, SMNVEV (reference sequence). The ends were cut back, 0 bases at V and 4 bases at J, with 12 bases in the middle. This CDR3 is 16 amino acids long. The CDR3 sequence: CASSLSGGQSTGELFF. CDR3 bases: TGTGCCAGCAGTTTATCTGGAGGACAGTCCACCGGGGAGCTGTTTTTT.